Listed below are T cell receptor beta chains from one sample, sequenced in a study of OX40 agonist ivuxolimab in advanced cancers. This table comes from immunoSEQ multiplex PCR, and its TCRdb copy is limited to in-frame clones, with some not included. The sample lists roughly 76,000 clones, roughly 81% seen once, with 20% to 25% in the top ten. Sequencing was performed on CD4+ or CD8+ T cells sorted from blood, taken in a trial of the OX40 agonist ivuxolimab. The receptors come from an adult with an advanced solid tumor such as melanoma, head and neck, liver or kidney cancer. Both conserved end residues are part of each CDR3. Each record gives: V gene, clone size, D gene, J gene, CDR3 DNA, CDR3 protein. The D gene is left open where the match is weak. Rows may omit the clone size; those that give it use once, few, many or a size class.

>TRBV4-1|few|.|TRBJ1-6
TGCGCCAGCAGCGTGACGCAGGGGACGGGTAATTCACCCCTCCACTTT
CASSVTQGTGNSPLHF
>TRBV6-5|.|.|TRBJ1-5
TGTGCCAGCAGTCGGGACGGAGGGGACCAGCCCCAGCATTTT
CASSRDGGDQPQHF
>TRBV2|.|.|TRBJ2-7
TGTGCCAGCAACGGAGTCTACGAGCAGTACTTC
CASNGVYEQYF
>TRBV28|once|.|TRBJ1-4
TGTGCCAGCAGTTTAAACAGGGCTGAAAAACTGTTTTTT
CASSLNRAEKLFF
>TRBV2|.|.|TRBJ2-7
TGTGCCAGCAGTGAATTCAGGGGACCCTACGAGCAGTACTTC
CASSEFRGPYEQYF
>TRBV2|.|.|TRBJ1-1
TGTGCCAGCAGTGAAACGGCGTCCCAGAACACTGAAGCTTTCTTT
CASSETASQNTEAFF
>TRBV27|.|TRBD2|TRBJ2-2
TGTGCCAGCAGTCTAGAGCGGGAGGGCCGCACCGGGGAGCTGTTTTTT
CASSLEREGRTGELFF
>TRBV5-1|.|.|TRBJ2-7
TGCGCCAGCAGCCCGGGCCTTTCTGGCCACGAGCAGTACTTC
CASSPGLSGHEQYF
>TRBV5-3|.|.|TRBJ1-6
TGTGCCAGAAGCTTGCAGTTGTGGGTGCAAGAGGGAGGGTCCTATAATTCACCCCTCCACTTT
CARSLQLWVQEGGSYNSPLHF
>TRBV27|.|.|TRBJ1-4
TGTGCCAGCAGTACCCCAGCGGGGCACGGTGAAAAACTGTTTTTT
CASSTPAGHGEKLFF
>TRBV7-2|.|.|TRBJ2-1
TGTGCCAGCAGCTTTAGGGCGGCTCGCGACAATGAGCAGTTCTTC
CASSFRAARDNEQFF
>TRBV5-1|.|.|TRBJ1-4
TGCGCCAGCAGCTTGGCCGCCAGAACGAATGAAAAACTGTTTTTT
CASSLAARTNEKLFF
>TRBV5-6|.|TRBD2|TRBJ2-7
TGTGCCAGCAGCTTTACAGCGGGAGGCTACGAGCAGTACTTC
CASSFTAGGYEQYF
>TRBV5-6|.|.|TRBJ1-2
TGTGCCAGCAGCCCATCTCCGGCTAACTATGGCTACACCTTC
CASSPSPANYGYTF
>TRBV5-1|.|.|TRBJ1-2
TGCGCCAGCAGCAGTGGAGGGGCCTATGGCTACACCTTC
CASSSGGAYGYTF
>TRBV4-1|.|.|TRBJ2-1
TGCGCCAGCAACCCCGGGACCTCCGCCTACAATGAGCAGTTCTTC
CASNPGTSAYNEQFF
>TRBV9|.|.|TRBJ2-7
TGTGCCAGCAGCGTAGATGGTAGGGGAGGGCAGTACTTC
CASSVDGRGGQYF
>TRBV19|few|.|TRBJ1-3
TGTGCCAGTAGTATAGCGGAGGGGAGCTCTGGAAACACCATATATTTT
CASSIAEGSSGNTIYF
>TRBV5-4|.|.|TRBJ2-6
TGTGCCAGCAGCACCGGACAGCCTAGTACAGGGGCCAACGTCCTGACTTTC
CASSTGQPSTGANVLTF
>TRBV29-1|.|TRBD1|TRBJ2-7
TGCAGCGTTGTGGGCAGACAGGGCTTCTACGAGCAGTACTTC
CSVVGRQGFYEQYF
>TRBV7-8|.|TRBD1|TRBJ1-1
TGTGCCAGCAGCTTAGTGCAGGGGGCGCAGACTGAAGCTTTCTTT
CASSLVQGAQTEAFF
>TRBV16|.|.|TRBJ1-1
TGTGCCAGCAGCCAACCGTTTCAGGGGCGATGGGAAGCTTTCTTT
CASSQPFQGRWEAFF
>TRBV7-2|.|.|TRBJ1-2
TGTGCCAGCAGCTTAGCGCCCGAAGACTATGGCTACACCTTC
CASSLAPEDYGYTF
>TRBV9|.|.|TRBJ1-3
TGTGCCAGCAGCGTAGGGGGCCGCTCTGGAAACACCATATATTTT
CASSVGGRSGNTIYF
>TRBV18|.|.|TRBJ1-2
TGTGCCAGCTCACCACAGGTGGAGGATGGCTACACCTTC
CASSPQVEDGYTF
>TRBV11-2|many|.|TRBJ1-1
TGTGCCAGCAGCTTTCCCCGACTGGGCAGGGCCACTGAAGCTTTCTTT
CASSFPRLGRATEAFF
>TRBV2|few|.|TRBJ1-1
TGTGCCAGCACCCAACGGGGGGGCGCCTACACTGAAGCTTTCTTT
CASTQRGGAYTEAFF
>TRBV5-5|.|.|TRBJ2-7
TGTGCCAGCAGCCAGCCTTCCTACGAGCAGTACTTC
CASSQPSYEQYF
>TRBV6-5|.|.|TRBJ2-7
TGTGCCAGCAGTCGGGCAGGACTTTCCTACGAGCAGTACTTC
CASSRAGLSYEQYF
>TRBV7-8|.|.|TRBJ1-1
TGTGCCAGCAGCTTACGAGCGGGGGACACTGAAGCTTTCTTT
CASSLRAGDTEAFF
>TRBV19|.|.|TRBJ2-7
TGTGCCAGTAGTCCCCGGACGAGCGGCTACGAGCAGTACTTC
CASSPRTSGYEQYF
>TRBV6-5|once|.|TRBJ1-1
TGTGCCAGCAGTTACTTCCCGACAGGGAACACTGAAGCTTTCTTT
CASSYFPTGNTEAFF
>TRBV6-1|.|TRBD2|TRBJ2-2
TGTGCCAGCATTCTACTAGCGGGAGGCGCCGGGGAGCTGTTTTTT
CASILLAGGAGELFF
>TRBV25-1|.|.|TRBJ1-6
TGTGCCAGCAGTGAATTAGGTTATTCACCCCTCCACTTT
CASSELGYSPLHF
>TRBV5-4|once|TRBD1|TRBJ1-4
TGTGCCAGCAGCCTCGACAGGGCAAATGAAAAACTGTTTTTT
CASSLDRANEKLFF